The 32 T cell receptor beta chains below were found in one sample sequenced in a study of cytomegalovirus exposure and HLA in healthy donors. Sequencing used immunoSEQ multiplex PCR; TCRdb keeps in-frame clones, though not all of them. The table shows some 150,000 clones, with roughly 90% occurring only once. The sample comprised PBMCs. These receptors all come from a man in his late teens or twenties in good health and CMV-seropositive.

The chain uses TRBV7-9 and TRBJ1-1; D gene ambiguous. The CDR3 contains 15 residues. Germline-derived CDR1 and CDR2 are SEHNR and FQNEAQ (reference sequence). The germline V and J ends were trimmed by 1 base and 4 bases, with 13 bases remaining between them. The CDR3 sequence is CASSLGLAGGTEAFF. CDR3 nucleotide sequence: TGTGCCAGCAGCTTAGGACTAGCCGGTGGCACTGAAGCTTTCTTT.

The V call is TRBV5-4, the J call TRBJ1-1; D not certain. The V end was cut by 0 bases, the J end by 5 bases, with 8 bases between. Germline V CDR1 and CDR2: SGHNT, YYREEE (reference sequence). The CDR3 has 13 amino acids. The CDR3 DNA sequence: TGTGCCAGCAGCTTGGACAGTCGGACTGAAGCTTTCTTT. Protein: CASSLDSRTEAFF. Full variable domain (remainder filled in from reference TRBV5-4 and TRBJ1-1): ETGVTQSPTHLIKTRGQQVTLRCSSQSGHNTVSWYQQALGQGPQFIFQYYREEENGRGNFPPRFSGLQFPNYSSELNVNALELDDSALYLCASSLDSRTEAFFGQGTRLTVV.

This sequence joins TRBV29-1 and TRBJ2-3, with D possibly matching TRBD2 (5 bases). This CDR3 spans 14 amino acids. The V and J ends lost 7 bases and 5 bases respectively, with 19 bases between them. The germline V gene encodes CDR1 SQVTM and CDR2 ANQGSEA. The CDR3 coding sequence is TGCAGCGCCCGGAGGCTCCTACGGGGAGATACGCAGTATTTT. Translating gives CSARRLLRGDTQYF.

This sequence joins TRBV5-1 and TRBJ2-3; no firm D call. V was clipped by 0 bases and J by 5 bases, with 7 bases between them. Germline lookup yields CDR1 SGHRS and CDR2 YFSETQ. The CDR3 runs 13 residues. CDR3 coding DNA: TGCGCCAGCAGCTTGGTAGTCGAAGATACGCAGTATTTT. Its translation: CASSLVVEDTQYF.

The genes are TRBV6-1 and TRBJ1-1; D gene ambiguous. There are 14 residues in the CDR3. Trimming left V 5 bases short and J 3 bases short, with 13 bases between. The germline V gene has CDR1 MNHNS and CDR2 SASEGT. The CDR3 region has the DNA TGTGCCAGCAGTCTCAGGTTCGGGGACACTGAAGCTTTCTTT. Translating gives CASSLRFGDTEAFF.

This clone was counted only a few times. The chain recombines TRBV5-1 with TRBJ2-7; 7 bases are shared with TRBD2. The V gene's germline CDR1 is SGHRS and CDR2 YFSETQ. This CDR3 spans 15 amino acids. V was clipped by 0 bases and J by 4 bases; unmatched bases: 7. The CDR3 DNA reads as TGCGCCAGCAGCTTGGTGCAGGGAGGGAAGTACGAGCAGTACTTC. Translation gives CASSLVQGGKYEQYF.

The chain recombines TRBV6-5 with TRBJ2-1; 9 nucleotides line up with TRBD1. Per germline, CDR1 MNHEY and CDR2 SVGAGI. Germline trimming cut 4 bases from V and 2 bases from J; bases unmatched to any gene: 6. This CDR3 is 16 amino acids long. The CDR3 region is CASSSPRDRAYNEQFF. The CDR3 DNA reads TGTGCCAGCAGTTCCCCCCGGGACAGGGCCTACAATGAGCAGTTCTTC.

This clone was found a few times. The V gene is TRBV6-6, the J gene TRBJ1-1; possibly TRBD1 for D (6 bases). This CDR3 is 16 amino acids long. V was shortened by 2 bases and J by 4 bases, with 17 bases between the two germline ends. CDR1 and CDR2 (germline): MNHNY, SVGAGI (reference sequence). Here the CDR3 reads CASSYDRPGGGTEAFF. The CDR3 DNA reads TGTGCCAGCAGTTACGACAGGCCCGGCGGGGGCACTGAAGCTTTCTTT.

The chain has TRBV11-2 and TRBJ2-5, with D perhaps matching TRBD1 (7 bases). Germline CDR1 is SGHAT and CDR2 is FQNNGV. There are 16 residues in the CDR3. V was trimmed by 2 bases and J by 5 bases, leaving 18 bases between them. CDR3 DNA: TGTGCCAGCAGCTTACGATATAGGACAGGAGGGGAGACCCAGTACTTC. Translated, it gives CASSLRYRTGGETQYF. The variable domain in full, with the rest retrieved from reference TRBV11-2 and TRBJ2-5, is EAGVAQSPRYKIIEKRQSVAFWCNPISGHATLYWYQQILGQGPKLLIQFQNNGVVDDSQLPKDRFSAERLKGVDSTLKIQPAKLEDSAVYLCASSLRYRTGGETQYFGPGTRLLVL.

J is TRBJ1-1 and V is TRBV7-2; no definite D call. Germline CDR1 SGHTA, CDR2 FQGNSA. The germline V and J ends were trimmed by 2 bases and 5 bases, with 6 bases remaining between them. The CDR3 runs 12 residues. CDR3 amino acids: CASSLTRTEAFF. CDR3 sequence (DNA): TGTGCCAGCAGCTTAACTAGGACTGAAGCTTTCTTT.

The rearrangement links TRBV28 to TRBJ2-7, with no clear D. This CDR3 spans 14 amino acids. V lost 6 bases to trimming and J lost 3 bases, with 15 bases between them. CDR1 and CDR2 (germline): MDHEN, SYDVKM. In nucleotides, the CDR3 is TGTGCCAGCAGCTCCGGGTCCCTCCTCTACGAGCAGTACTTC. Protein sequence: CASSSGSLLYEQYF.

The chain links TRBV7-9 to TRBJ1-6; 9 bases are shared with TRBD1. There are 14 residues in the CDR3. Germline V gives CDR1 SEHNR, CDR2 FQNEAQ (reference sequence). J gave up 7 bases and V 11 bases, and 9 bases lay outside the gene matches. Here the CDR3 reads CASQDRGYNSPLHF. The CDR3 nucleotides are TGTGCCTCCCAAGACAGGGGGTACAATTCACCCCTCCACTTT.

The chain carries TRBV5-8 and TRBJ2-4; 9 nucleotides agree with TRBD1. Germline values: CDR1 SGHTS, CDR2 YDEGEE. V shed 4 bases and J 0 bases; nucleotides not matched to a gene: 2. This CDR3 contains 15 residues. In DNA form, the CDR3 reads TGTGCCAGCAGCGAGGACAGGGGAGCCAAAAACATTCAGTACTTC. Translating it yields CASSEDRGAKNIQYF.

J is TRBJ1-1 and V is TRBV4-1; D is uncertain. Germline CDR1 reads MGHRA; CDR2 reads YSYEKL. This CDR3 region has 15 residues. Between the trimmed V and J ends, which lost 1 base and 4 bases, there was a span of 13 bases. Here the CDR3 reads CASSQAGYLTTEAFF. CDR3 sequence (DNA): TGCGCCAGCAGCCAAGCGGGTTATCTGACCACTGAAGCTTTCTTT.

Comment on this clone: A junction boundary mismatches the germline segment, possibly from a read error. The V gene is TRBV30, the J gene TRBJ1-2; D perhaps matches TRBD1 (6 bases). Germline CDR1 and CDR2: GTSNPN and SVGIG (reference sequence). This CDR3 has 12 amino acids. In DNA form, the CDR3 reads TGTGCCTGGAGTATCGGGACAAAGAAGAGGGCCTTC. Translation gives CAWSIGTKKRAF.

The chain joins TRBV30 to TRBJ1-4, with 8 bases fitting TRBD1. CDR3 length: 14 residues. Trimming took 8 bases from V and 5 from J; bases not matched to a gene: 10. Germline V gene lookup returns CDR1 GTSNPN and CDR2 SVGIG (reference sequence). CDR3 coding DNA: TGTGCCAGCCACCCGGACAGGGCAAATGAAAAACTGTTTTTT. It is translated as CASHPDRANEKLFF.

This clone has only one observation. This chain connects TRBV30 to TRBJ1-5; possibly TRBD1 for D (6 bases). The CDR3 is made up of 17 amino acids. In germline, CDR1 is GTSNPN, CDR2 SVGIG (reference sequence). Trimming stripped 3 bases from V and 1 base from J, with 19 bases between. CDR3 loop: CAWSSSRGTLSNQPQHF. The CDR3 DNA reads as TGTGCCTGGAGCTCCTCCCGAGGGACACTAAGCAATCAGCCCCAGCATTTT.

This chain joins TRBV19 and TRBJ2-5; the D gene is possibly TRBD2 (6 bases). V lost 0 bases to trimming and J lost 7 bases, with 15 bases between them. The CDR3 runs 15 residues. Germline V gene sequence: CDR1 LNHDA, CDR2 SQIVND (reference sequence). CDR3 in DNA: TGTGCCAGTAGTATAGATGGACGGCTCGGGGGGACCCAGTACTTC. Translated: CASSIDGRLGGTQYF.

The rearrangement links TRBV4-2 to TRBJ2-1; 11 positions match TRBD2. The CDR3 is 15 residues long. Trimming took 4 bases from V and 9 from J; bases not matched to a gene: 8. Germline CDR1 reads LGHNA; CDR2 reads YNFKEQ. The CDR3 is CASSRGLADGSEQFF. CDR3 DNA sequence: TGTGCCAGCAGCCGGGGACTAGCGGATGGGAGTGAGCAGTTCTTC.

The V gene is TRBV5-8, the J gene TRBJ1-2, with D hard to call. This CDR3 has 14 amino acids. Germline values: CDR1 SGHTS, CDR2 YDEGEE. The V end lost 2 bases, the J end lost 2 bases, and 10 bases lay between the germline ends. The CDR3 DNA sequence: TGTGCCAGCAGCTTCGAGGGAGGAAACTATGGCTACACCTTC. This gives the protein CASSFEGGNYGYTF. The variable domain in full, completed from reference TRBV5-8 and TRBJ1-2, reads EAGVTQSPTHLIKTRGQQATLRCSPISGHTSVYWYQQALGLGLQFLLWYDEGEERNRGNFPPRFSGRQFPNYSSELNVNALELEDSALYLCASSFEGGNYGYTFGSGTRLTVV.

The chain couples TRBV4-1 to TRBJ2-5; D is unresolved. The CDR3 consists of 13 residues. Germline V CDR1 and CDR2: MGHRA, YSYEKL. The V gene lost 0 bases and the J gene lost 7 bases, with 9 bases spanning the gap. Here the CDR3 reads CASSQDWSGTQYF. CDR3 sequence (DNA): TGCGCCAGCAGCCAAGATTGGTCCGGGACCCAGTACTTC.

In the case of this clone: Different DNA sequences within this sample yield the same CDR3. The chain carries TRBV19 and TRBJ1-1; D is possibly TRBD1 (6 bases). Trimming removed 1 base at V and 0 bases at J, with 12 bases between. CDR1 and CDR2 from the germline V gene are LNHDA and SQIVND (reference sequence). The CDR3 is 16 residues long. CDR3: CASSIGTGTMNTEAFF. For the CDR3, the DNA is TGTGCCAGTAGTATAGGTACAGGGACCATGAACACTGAAGCTTTCTTT.

This chain links TRBV5-4 with TRBJ1-1, with unresolved D. Germline CDR1 and CDR2: SGHNT and YYREEE (reference sequence). The germline V and J ends were trimmed by 3 bases and 5 bases, with 8 bases remaining between them. This CDR3 spans 12 amino acids. The CDR3 loop is CASSYSGTEAFF. For the CDR3, the DNA is TGTGCCAGCAGCTACTCGGGAACTGAAGCTTTCTTT.

The chain employs TRBV4-1 and TRBJ2-7; TRBD2 matches at 11 bases. The germline gives CDR1 MGHRA, CDR2 YSYEKL. The trim removed 4 bases at V and 6 bases at J, leaving 2 bases unmatched. CDR3 length equals 13 residues. As DNA, the CDR3 is TGCGCCAGCAGCCGGGGGACTAGCGGCGAGCAGTACTTC. Translated: CASSRGTSGEQYF.

This clone is a singleton in its sample. This sequence joins TRBV6-4 and TRBJ2-1, with D possibly being TRBD2 (6 bases). The ends were cut back, 5 bases at V and 7 bases at J, with 12 bases in the middle. The CDR3 covers 13 residues. Germline-derived CDR1 and CDR2 are MRHNA and SNTAGT. DNA of the CDR3: TGTGCCAGCAGTCGGACTGGACTAAATGAGCAGTTCTTC. Amino acid sequence: CASSRTGLNEQFF.

This chain uses TRBV6-6 with TRBJ1-1; a weak D match, TRBD1 (5 bases). V was clipped by 8 bases and J by 11 bases, with 15 bases between them. The germline CDR1 and CDR2 sequences are MNHNY and SVGAGI (reference sequence). This CDR3 is built from 11 residues. This CDR3 is CASRWDFRAFF. CDR3 sequence (DNA): TGTGCCAGCCGATGGGACTTTCGTGCTTTCTTT.

This chain links TRBV7-6 with TRBJ2-1; D gene unclear. Trimming cost V 0 bases and J 7 bases, with 16 bases left between them. Germline values: CDR1 SGHVS, CDR2 FNYEAQ. This CDR3 is built from 16 residues. The CDR3 DNA follows: TGTGCCAGCAGCTTAGCGATCAGGCCCCCCGTGAATGAGCAGTTCTTC. Translating it yields CASSLAIRPPVNEQFF.

The genes are TRBV5-1 and TRBJ2-7, with D perhaps matching TRBD2 (5 bases). Germline CDR1 SGHRS, CDR2 YFSETQ. This CDR3 is built from 15 residues. The germline V and J ends were trimmed by 6 bases and 2 bases, with 18 bases remaining between them. CDR3: CASTRGSDMTYEQYF. The CDR3, as DNA: TGCGCCAGCACCCGGGGATCGGATATGACCTACGAGCAGTACTTC.

This sequence joins TRBV28 and TRBJ2-1, with TRBD2 matching over 9 bases. The V and J ends lost 5 bases and 4 bases, in that order; junction bases with no gene match: 3. CDR3 size: 14 residues. Germline CDR1 MDHEN, CDR2 SYDVKM. In nucleotides, the CDR3 is TGTGCCAGCAGTCGCGGGGGGGTGTACAATGAGCAGTTCTTC. Translated, it gives CASSRGGVYNEQFF.

On this clone: Other DNA sequences in the sample encode the same CDR3. The CDR3 reads CASSGDRDQPQHF. CDR3 sequence (DNA): TGTGCCAGCAGCGGGGACAGGGATCAGCCCCAGCATTTT. The V gene is TRBV5-4, the J gene TRBJ1-5; 9 positions match TRBD1. The CDR3 spans 13 residues. The germline V gene has CDR1 SGHNT and CDR2 YYREEE (reference sequence). V gave up 4 bases and J gave up 5 bases; unmatched junction bases: 1.

V and J are TRBV4-1 and TRBJ2-3; tentative D call: TRBD1 (6 bases). Germline loops: CDR1 MGHRA, CDR2 YSYEKL. Trimming removed 5 bases at V and 2 bases at J, with 14 bases between. CDR3 length: 15 residues. DNA of the CDR3: TGCGCCAGCAGCTTATACAACAGGGCCACAGATACGCAGTATTTT. Protein: CASSLYNRATDTQYF.

V and J are TRBV28 and TRBJ1-1; possibly TRBD1 for D (5 bases). Trimming took 3 bases from V and 11 from J, leaving 16 bases between them. The V gene's germline CDR1 is MDHEN and CDR2 SYDVKM. The length of the CDR3 is 13 residues. The CDR3 sequence is CASSFIGHEEAFF. The CDR3 DNA follows: TGTGCCAGCAGTTTCATAGGACACGAGGAGGCTTTCTTT.